Listed here are 27 T cell receptor beta chains from one sample, sequenced in a study of siplizumab effects on memory and regulatory T cells. This table comes from immunoSEQ multiplex PCR, and its TCRdb copy is limited to in-frame clones, with some not included. The table has tens of thousands of clones, approximately 93% seen once; the top ten hold 5% to 7%. Material for sequencing was CD8+ T cells sorted from blood. All receptors derive from a human donor in good health.

The rearrangement links TRBV27 to TRBJ1-4; 7 bases agree with TRBD1. This CDR3 spans 18 amino acids. Losses at the gene ends were 2 bases for V and 2 bases for J; bases not matched to a gene: 11. Germline V gene lookup returns CDR1 MNHEY and CDR2 SMNVEV (reference sequence). CDR3 residues: CASSLGFNRGGTNEKLFF. Written as DNA, the CDR3 is TGTGCCAGCAGTTTAGGGTTCAACAGGGGAGGCACTAATGAAAAACTGTTTTTT.

This chain connects TRBV27 to TRBJ2-7, with TRBD2 matching 7 bases. The CDR3 extends over 17 amino acids. CDR1 is MNHEY and CDR2 is SMNVEV in the germline V gene (reference sequence). V was clipped by 3 bases and J by 2 bases; unmatched bases: 13. The DNA of the CDR3 is TGTGCCAGCAGTTTGTCAGGGCTAGCGGTAACCCCCTACGAGCAGTACTTC. Amino acid sequence: CASSLSGLAVTPYEQYF.

This chain links TRBV4-1 with TRBJ1-1, with a possible D match to TRBD1 (5 bases). Germline CDR1 is MGHRA and CDR2 is YSYEKL. Trimming stripped 4 bases from V and 4 bases from J, with 16 bases between. The CDR3 is made up of 15 amino acids. The CDR3 coding sequence is TGCGCCAGCAGCCTCTACGCCCAGGGAAGCACTGAAGCTTTCTTT. Translating it yields CASSLYAQGSTEAFF.

The chain joins TRBV19 to TRBJ2-1; tentative D call: TRBD1 (5 bases). Trimming removed 1 base at V and 0 bases at J, with 10 bases between. The CDR3 has 16 amino acids. In germline, CDR1 is LNHDA, CDR2 SQIVND (reference sequence). The chain's CDR3 is CASSIGQGSSYNEQFF. CDR3 coding DNA: TGTGCCAGTAGTATAGGGCAGGGTAGCTCCTACAATGAGCAGTTCTTC.

The chain employs TRBV9 and TRBJ2-3; D is possibly TRBD2 (8 bases). The germline gives CDR1 SGDLS, CDR2 YYNGEE. CDR3 size: 21 residues. Trimming stripped 5 bases from V and 0 bases from J, with 31 bases between. The CDR3 sequence is CASSDGPGTEKLAVSTDTQYF. The CDR3 DNA follows: TGTGCCAGCAGTGACGGCCCCGGGACAGAGAAACTAGCGGTTAGCACAGATACGCAGTATTTT.

The CDR3 DNA is TGTGCCACAAAGTCGGCACCCTTCCAGGAGGCCCAGCATTTT. As protein: CATKSAPFQEAQHF. The chain has TRBV6-1 and TRBJ1-5, with D unresolved. Germline V gives CDR1 MNHNS, CDR2 SASEGT. Trimming left V 10 bases short and J 11 bases short, with 24 bases between. The CDR3 runs 14 residues.

The chain joins TRBV5-1 to TRBJ1-1; D not certain. The CDR3 extends over 13 amino acids. Germline V lookup: CDR1 SGHRS, CDR2 YFSETQ. V was shortened by 2 bases and J by 3 bases, with 8 bases between the two germline ends. The CDR3 loop reads CASSLAPYTEAFF. CDR3 coding DNA: TGCGCCAGCAGCTTAGCTCCTTACACTGAAGCTTTCTTT.

The chain is built from TRBV27 and TRBJ1-2, with a possible D match to TRBD1 (6 bases). This CDR3 is built from 13 residues. With 4 bases removed from V and 5 bases from J, the gap between germline ends came to 11 bases. Germline V gene lookup returns CDR1 MNHEY and CDR2 SMNVEV (reference sequence). CDR3 coding DNA: TGTGCCAGCAGTTCCACTGGGACATATGGCTACACCTTC. It codes for CASSSTGTYGYTF.

This clone was observed a few times. This chain uses TRBV13 with TRBJ1-1, with a weak D call TRBD1 (6 bases). CDR3 size: 15 residues. Trimming shortened V by 6 bases and J by 6 bases, and 20 bases separated the two germline ends. Germline V gene lookup returns CDR1 PRHDT and CDR2 FYEKMQ (reference sequence). This CDR3 reads CASSNPWAGDSEAFF. CDR3 nucleotide sequence: TGTGCCAGCAGTAACCCATGGGCAGGGGATTCTGAAGCTTTCTTT.

This chain joins TRBV25-1 and TRBJ1-2; maybe TRBD1 (6 bases). CDR1 is MGHDK and CDR2 is SYGVNS in the germline V gene. The CDR3 runs to 15 residues. Between the trimmed V and J ends, which lost 5 bases and 4 bases, there was a span of 17 bases. CDR3 loop: CASSRGTDNPYGYTF. In DNA, the CDR3 is TGTGCCAGCAGTAGGGGGACGGACAACCCCTATGGCTACACCTTC.

The CDR3 is CASSLGDFTEAFF. CDR3 nucleotide sequence: TGCGCCAGCAGCTTGGGAGACTTCACTGAAGCTTTCTTT. J is TRBJ1-1 and V is TRBV5-1; D not resolved. The V end lost 0 bases, the J end lost 4 bases, and 7 bases lay between the germline ends. CDR3 length: 13 amino acids. Germline CDR1 SGHRS, CDR2 YFSETQ.

The chain employs TRBV27 and TRBJ2-3; D not resolved. Germline V gene data show CDR1 as MNHEY and CDR2 as SMNVEV (reference sequence). The CDR3 is 11 amino acids. V was clipped by 6 bases and J by 6 bases, with 7 bases between them. CDR3 sequence: CASRTSDTQYF. The CDR3 DNA is TGTGCCAGCAGGACCTCTGATACGCAGTATTTT.

CDR3 amino acids: CASSRTTLGSPLHF. The CDR3 DNA follows: TGTGCCAGCAGCCGAACAACGTTAGGTTCACCCCTCCACTTT. The chain has TRBV5-4 and TRBJ1-6; no clear D gene. Germline loops: CDR1 SGHNT, CDR2 YYREEE (reference sequence). Trimming removed 4 bases from V and 9 bases from J, with 14 bases in between. The CDR3 is 14 residues long.

The chain is built from TRBV6-5 and TRBJ2-2; TRBD2 matches 12 bases. Germline CDR1 MNHEY, CDR2 SVGAGI. V was clipped by 4 bases and J by 9 bases; unmatched bases: 3. There are 14 residues in the CDR3. The CDR3 here is CASSSSGRGRELFF. CDR3 nucleotides: TGTGCCAGCAGTTCTAGCGGGAGGGGCCGGGAGCTGTTTTTT.

The chain joins TRBV9 to TRBJ2-1, with D perhaps given as TRBD1 or TRBD2 (5 bases each). The germline V and J ends were trimmed by 3 bases and 8 bases, with 15 bases remaining between them. The CDR3 has 14 residues. Germline V gene lookup returns CDR1 SGDLS and CDR2 YYNGEE. CDR3 region: CASSAGTGPDEQFF. The CDR3 DNA sequence: TGTGCCAGCAGCGCCGGGACCGGACCCGATGAGCAGTTCTTC.

This clone was recorded only once. The J gene is TRBJ2-7, the V gene TRBV2; TRBD1 is a possible D gene (6 bases). The CDR3 is 14 amino acids. Trimming left V 2 bases short and J 5 bases short, with 13 bases between. Germline V gene sequence: CDR1 SNHLY, CDR2 FYNNEI. Here the CDR3 reads CASSELGANHEQYF. The CDR3 region has the DNA TGTGCCAGCAGTGAATTGGGGGCAAACCACGAGCAGTACTTC.

Regarding this clone: Mismatch with germline at one junction end may stem from a read error. This chain uses TRBV19 with TRBJ1-1; a weak D match, TRBD1 (5 bases). The CDR3 has 11 amino acids. From germline, CDR1 is LNHDA and CDR2 SQIVND (reference sequence). The CDR3 DNA is TGTGCCAGTAGTAATCCTACACGGGGGAACTTT. It codes for CASSNPTRGNF.

The rearrangement joins TRBV7-8 to TRBJ2-3; 7 bases match TRBD1. Germline CDR1 and CDR2: SGHVS and FQNEAQ. V shed 5 bases and J 5 bases; nucleotides not matched to a gene: 7. The CDR3 sequence is 14 residues long. CDR3 in amino acids: CASSQQGILDTQYF. The CDR3 DNA is TGTGCCAGCAGCCAACAGGGGATTCTAGATACGCAGTATTTT.

The gene calls are TRBV5-1 and TRBJ2-7; no definite D call. Germline V gene lookup returns CDR1 SGHRS and CDR2 YFSETQ. The CDR3 sequence is 14 residues long. V lost 0 bases and J lost 5, with 12 bases in between. CDR3 sequence (DNA): TGCGCCAGCAGCTTGGAGTCATTCCCCGACGAGCAGTACTTC. This sequence encodes CASSLESFPDEQYF.

This clone was seen only once. The rearrangement uses TRBV4-1 and TRBJ2-1; 10 bases are a match to TRBD2. V lost 0 bases to trimming and J lost 6 bases; unmatched junction nucleotides: 5. Germline V gene lookup returns CDR1 MGHRA and CDR2 YSYEKL. The CDR3 contains 16 residues. The CDR3 sequence: CASSQESSGRANEQFF. The CDR3 DNA sequence: TGCGCCAGCAGCCAAGAATCCAGCGGGAGGGCCAATGAGCAGTTCTTC.

V usage is TRBV5-5 and J usage is TRBJ2-7, with D unclear. Looked up from germline, CDR1 is SGHKS and CDR2 is YYEKEE (reference sequence). The CDR3 runs 15 residues. The V end was cut by 0 bases, the J end by 3 bases, with 13 bases between. CDR3 coding DNA: TGTGCCAGCAGCTTGGGAACACTAATGGGCTACGAGCAGTACTTC. Residues: CASSLGTLMGYEQYF.

The CDR3: CASSWETGRSYNEQFF. For the CDR3, the DNA is TGTGCCAGCAGCTGGGAAACAGGGAGGTCCTACAATGAGCAGTTCTTC. The J gene is TRBJ2-1, the V gene TRBV7-9; perhaps D is TRBD1 or TRBD2 (6 bases each). V lost 4 bases to trimming and J lost 1 base, with 14 bases between them. CDR1 is SEHNR and CDR2 is FQNEAQ in the germline V gene (reference sequence). The CDR3 totals 16 residues.

The chain has TRBV6-4 and TRBJ2-3, with TRBD2 as a possible D gene (7 bases). The germline V and J ends were trimmed by 2 bases and 2 bases, with 11 bases remaining between them. The CDR3 has 15 residues. CDR1 is MRHNA and CDR2 is SNTAGT in the germline V gene. CDR3 nucleotide sequence: TGTGCCAGCAGTGACACGGGGGGCCACACAGATACGCAGTATTTT. Amino acids: CASSDTGGHTDTQYF.

The chain employs TRBV2 and TRBJ2-7; TRBD2 aligns across 16 bases. CDR1 SNHLY and CDR2 FYNNEI come from the germline V gene. V dropped 11 bases and J dropped 3; count of bases not matched to a gene: 13. This CDR3 has 17 amino acids. The CDR3 sequence: CAAPGGLAGGSNYEQYF. DNA of the CDR3: TGTGCCGCCCCGGGGGGACTAGCGGGGGGGTCAAACTACGAGCAGTACTTC.

The chain uses TRBV30 and TRBJ2-1; 9 positions match TRBD2. V was pared by 2 bases and J by 6 bases, with 8 bases of the junction left unmatched. Germline V gene data show CDR1 as GTSNPN and CDR2 as SVGIG (reference sequence). The CDR3 has 15 residues. The DNA for the CDR3 is TGTGCCTGGAGTTATATAGCGGGGGCTGCCAATGAGCAGTTCTTC. As protein: CAWSYIAGAANEQFF.

This clone was seen a handful of times. The chain is built from TRBV9 and TRBJ2-1; D uncertain. CDR3 length: 13 residues. CDR1 and CDR2 from the germline V gene are SGDLS and YYNGEE. Between the trimmed V and J ends, which lost 3 bases and 1 base, there was a span of 5 bases. CDR3 amino acids: CASSDQSYNEQFF. CDR3 sequence (DNA): TGTGCCAGCAGCGACCAATCCTACAATGAGCAGTTCTTC.

Remarks on this clone: The same CDR3 can be traced to other DNA sequences in this sample. This chain joins TRBV9 and TRBJ2-3; D remains ambiguous. The CDR3 contains 14 residues. The ends were cut back, 0 bases at V and 1 base at J, with 6 bases in the middle. Germline CDR1 reads SGDLS; CDR2 reads YYNGEE. The CDR3 spells CASSVASGTDTQYF. The CDR3 nucleotides are TGTGCCAGCAGCGTAGCGTCCGGCACAGATACGCAGTATTTT.